Below, 18 T cell receptor beta chains from the same sample are listed, as sequenced in a study of blood T cell repertoires in COVID-19. Clones were sequenced by immunoSEQ multiplex PCR, and TCRdb holds only the in-frame ones, with some missing. The sample comprises around 230,000 clones, approximately 88% of which are singletons, and roughly 2.3% rests with the top ten. The material sequenced was PBMCs or T cells enriched from blood (not recorded which). Receptor source: a woman in her 40s with acute COVID-19.

This clone was detected only a few times. The chain links TRBV3-1 (or the pseudogene TRBV3-2) to TRBJ2-3; TRBD2 is a possible D gene (5 bases). V was trimmed by 9 bases and J by 11 bases, leaving 15 bases between them. Germline V lookup: CDR1 LGHDT, CDR2 YNNKEL (reference sequence). The CDR3 spans 11 residues. CDR3 in amino acids: CAREADWEQYF. CDR3 sequence (DNA): TGTGCCAGGGAGGCGGACTGGGAGCAGTATTTT.

This clone appeared a few times. This rearrangement joins TRBV2 to TRBJ2-7; D is unclear. V was clipped by 6 bases and J by 7 bases, with 10 bases between them. Germline V lookup: CDR1 SNHLY, CDR2 FYNNEI. This CDR3 has 11 residues. The DNA of the CDR3 is TGTGCCAGCAGGTCTTCAGGTGAGCAGTACTTC. Protein: CASRSSGEQYF.

The chain combines TRBV30 with TRBJ1-2, with TRBD1 identical over 10 bases. The CDR3 covers 12 residues. Germline CDR1 GTSNPN, CDR2 SVGIG (reference sequence). The V and J ends lost 4 bases and 7 bases, in that order; junction bases with no gene match: 3. CDR3 residues: CAWTDRGSGYTF. CDR3 coding DNA: TGTGCCTGGACGGACAGGGGGAGTGGCTACACCTTC.

The chain couples TRBV30 to TRBJ2-1; 9 bases are a match to TRBD2. Germline CDR1 reads GTSNPN; CDR2 reads SVGIG (reference sequence). The CDR3 runs to 14 residues. The V gene end was trimmed by 3 bases and the J gene end by 4 bases; junction bases not matched to a gene: 4. The chain's CDR3 is CAWRGGGAYNEQFF. As DNA, the CDR3 is TGTGCCTGGAGAGGCGGGGGGGCATACAATGAGCAGTTCTTC.

The chain employs TRBV27 and TRBJ2-3, with TRBD2 matching over 7 bases. V dropped 6 bases and J dropped 6; count of bases not matched to a gene: 9. This CDR3 region has 14 residues. Germline V CDR1 and CDR2: MNHEY, SMNVEV (reference sequence). The CDR3 region has the DNA TGTGCCAGCAGCTGGCGCGGGCGGGAGGATACGCAGTATTTT. Translated, it gives CASSWRGREDTQYF.

V usage is TRBV7-9 and J usage is TRBJ2-3, with 11 bases aligning to TRBD2. The length of the CDR3 is 16 residues. V shed 5 bases, J shed 0 bases, and the junction held 4 bases outside the gene matches. Germline CDR1 reads SEHNR; CDR2 reads FQNEAQ (reference sequence). The CDR3 region is CASSTGLAASTDTQYF. The CDR3 DNA sequence: TGTGCCAGCAGCACGGGACTAGCGGCTAGCACAGATACGCAGTATTTT.

The chain employs TRBV25-1 and TRBJ1-2; 7 bases align to TRBD1. V was pared by 4 bases and J by 0 bases, with 2 bases of the junction left unmatched. This CDR3 has 14 amino acids. In germline, CDR1 is MGHDK, CDR2 SYGVNS. The CDR3 region has the DNA TGTGCCAGCAGTGTAGGGACAGCTAACTATGGCTACACCTTC. It specifies CASSVGTANYGYTF.

This clone was seen a single time. This sequence joins TRBV10-1 and TRBJ1-5; TRBD1 matches at 8 bases. Germline values: CDR1 WNHNN, CDR2 SYGVQD (reference sequence). V trimming: 8 bases; J trimming: 7 bases; junction bases outside the gene matches: 7. This CDR3 is 13 amino acids long. CDR3 sequence reads: CASSGQGTQPQHF. CDR3 nucleotide sequence: TGCGCCAGCTCCGGACAGGGTACCCAGCCCCAGCATTTT.

In its sample, this clone was seen many times. The J gene is TRBJ1-1, the V gene TRBV18; 9 bases agree with TRBD1. Germline loops: CDR1 KGHSH, CDR2 LQKENI. V lost 3 bases to trimming and J lost 12 bases; unmatched junction nucleotides: 5. This CDR3 contains 12 residues. CDR3 region: CASSPGDRATFF. The CDR3 coding sequence is TGTGCCAGCTCACCCGGGGACAGGGCGACTTTCTTT.

The chain couples TRBV18 to TRBJ1-6; 7 bases match TRBD1. V dropped 3 bases and J dropped 7; count of bases not matched to a gene: 6. Germline V gives CDR1 KGHSH, CDR2 LQKENI. This CDR3 comprises 15 residues. The CDR3 nucleotides read TGTGCCAGCTCACCGCCACAGGGGCTGAATTCACCCCTCCACTTT. Amino acids: CASSPPQGLNSPLHF. Full variable domain (rest looked up from reference TRBV18 and TRBJ1-6): NAGVMQNPRHLVRRRGQEARLRCSPMKGHSHVYWYRQLPEEGLKFMVYLQKENIIDESGMPKERFSAEFPKEGPSILRIQQVVRGDSAAYFCASSPPQGLNSPLHFGNGTRLTVT.

The CDR3 nucleotides read TGTGCCAGCAGCTTCATTGGGGGCGACGAGACCCAGTACTTC. Translating it yields CASSFIGGDETQYF. The rearrangement uses TRBV7-2 and TRBJ2-5, with D tentatively TRBD1 (6 bases). The germline V and J ends were trimmed by 3 bases and 5 bases, with 13 bases remaining between them. Germline CDR1 is SGHTA and CDR2 is FQGNSA. The length of the CDR3 is 14 residues.

The chain couples TRBV19 to TRBJ1-2; D unresolved. V was clipped by 10 bases and J by 4 bases, with 10 bases between them. Germline V lookup: CDR1 LNHDA, CDR2 SQIVND (reference sequence). The CDR3 runs 11 residues. The CDR3 region is CATHRGYGYTF. The DNA of the CDR3 is TGTGCCACCCATCGGGGCTATGGCTACACCTTC. Complete variable domain (other parts from reference TRBV19 and TRBJ1-2): DGGITQSPKYLFRKEGQNVTLSCEQNLNHDAMYWYRQDPGQGLRLIYYSQIVNDFQKGDIAEGYSVSREKKESFPLTVTSAQKNPTAFYLCATHRGYGYTFGSGTRLTVV.

This clone was picked up one time. V is TRBV9 and J is TRBJ1-1; TRBD1 is a possible D gene (5 bases). The germline V gene has CDR1 SGDLS and CDR2 YYNGEE. V was cut by 0 bases and J by 3 bases, with 9 bases left in between. The CDR3 sequence is 14 residues long. The CDR3: CASSVDRIDTEAFF. CDR3 nucleotides: TGTGCCAGCAGCGTAGACAGGATTGACACTGAAGCTTTCTTT. Based on the CDR3 plus reference TRBV9 and TRBJ1-1, the full variable domain is DSGVTQTPKHLITATGQRVTLRCSPRSGDLSVYWYQQSLDQGLQFLIQYYNGEERAKGNILERFSAQQFPDLHSELNLSSLELGDSALYFCASSVDRIDTEAFFGQGTRLTVV.

The chain employs TRBV6-5 and TRBJ2-7; the match to TRBD1 covers 8 bases. Trimming took 6 bases from V and 1 from J; bases not matched to a gene: 8. The germline V gene has CDR1 MNHEY and CDR2 SVGAGI. The CDR3 is made up of 15 amino acids. CDR3 DNA sequence: TGTGCCAGCAGGATCTGGGACAGGCTATCCTACGAGCAGTACTTC. It yields the protein CASRIWDRLSYEQYF.

The chain is built from TRBV21-1 and TRBJ2-2; the table's D gene call, TRBD2, was not cross checked with the DNA. TRBV21-1 constitutes a pseudogene. This CDR3 has 18 amino acids. The CDR3, as DNA: TGTGCCAGCAGCCACCCGGGGACTAGCGGGGCGAACACCGGGGAGCTGTTTTTT. It translates to CASSHPGTSGANTGELFF.

The chain employs TRBV10-1 and TRBJ2-2; 7 bases match TRBD1. The CDR3 has 12 amino acids. Germline V gene data show CDR1 as WNHNN and CDR2 as SYGVQD (reference sequence). V gave up 11 bases and J gave up 7 bases; unmatched junction bases: 7. The CDR3: CARDREHGELFF. The CDR3 DNA is TGCGCCCGTGACAGGGAACACGGGGAGCTGTTTTTT.

The rearrangement links TRBV7-2 to TRBJ2-7; 10 bases match TRBD1. Unmatched junction bases numbered 13, after V lost 4 bases and J lost 4 bases. CDR3 length equals 17 residues. Germline-derived CDR1 and CDR2 are SGHTA and FQGNSA. CDR3 loop: CASSYRAGQGLPYEQYF. The CDR3, as DNA: TGTGCCAGCAGCTACAGGGCGGGACAGGGGCTACCTTACGAGCAGTACTTC.

The rearrangement uses TRBV2 and TRBJ1-5, with 7 bases identical to TRBD1. The germline V gene has CDR1 SNHLY and CDR2 FYNNEI. V lost 4 bases to trimming and J lost 6 bases; unmatched junction nucleotides: 0. CDR3 length: 12 amino acids. DNA of the CDR3: TGTGCCAGCAGTGCAGGGGGTCAGCCCCAGCATTTT. Encoded protein: CASSAGGQPQHF.